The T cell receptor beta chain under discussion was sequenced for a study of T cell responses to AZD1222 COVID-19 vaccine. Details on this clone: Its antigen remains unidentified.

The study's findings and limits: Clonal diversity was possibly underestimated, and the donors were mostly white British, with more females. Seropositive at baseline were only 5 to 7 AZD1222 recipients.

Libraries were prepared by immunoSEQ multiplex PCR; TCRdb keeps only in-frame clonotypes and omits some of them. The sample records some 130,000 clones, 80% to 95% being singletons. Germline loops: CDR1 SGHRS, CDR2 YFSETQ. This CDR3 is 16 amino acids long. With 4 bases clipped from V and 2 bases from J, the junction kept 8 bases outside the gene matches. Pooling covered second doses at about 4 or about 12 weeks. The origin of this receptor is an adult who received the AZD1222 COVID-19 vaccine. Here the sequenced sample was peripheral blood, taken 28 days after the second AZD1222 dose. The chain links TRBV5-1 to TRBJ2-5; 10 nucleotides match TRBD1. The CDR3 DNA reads TGCGCCAGCAGCCCACTCGGGACAGGGGCTCAAGAGACCCAGTACTTC. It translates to CASSPLGTGAQETQYF.